This TCR beta chain stems from a study of beta chain features in type 1 diabetes listed by TCRdb under 2018. For context, the study as a whole: No differences in mean age, gender distribution, total cell number or subset yield were found between patients and healthy donors. A total of some 110 million sorted cells were examined across all samples, and a strong correlation was observed between cell number per subset and RNA yield. The study compared the TCRB repertoires of sorted circulating CD4+ T cell subsets in recently diagnosed type 1 diabetes patients with those in matched healthy donors. Whereas all 30 or so donors provided naive and central memory subsets, regulatory and stem cell-like memory subsets were isolated from just 8 patients and roughly eight healthy donors. The paper's findings and limits, for the study overall: Naive, central memory and regulatory TCRB repertoires appeared to be more similar among patients than among healthy donors. PCR might favor shorter templates, but patient and control samples were amplified and corrected together, so any skew would affect both groups equally. Type 1 diabetes patients showed a moderate but significant shortening of TCRB CDR3 length in all four CD4+ subsets. Because cDNA was sequenced instead of genomic DNA, highly expressing activated cells could be over-represented, though the groups showed no difference in activation or CD3 levels. Patients with type 1 diabetes made fewer insertions and deleted more nucleotides at VDJ recombination sites, implying thymic rearrangement abnormalities. HLA sub-analyses involved small numbers of individuals, so any influence of HLA type on TCRB rearrangement remained unresolved.

Each donor gave one peripheral blood draw, averaging roughly 100 mL, which was collected into heparinised tubes. Naive, central memory, regulatory and stem cell-like memory CD4+ T cells were sorted on a BD FACSAria II using a panel including CD45RO, CCR7, CD25, CD127, CD95 and CD27. A purity above 98% was achieved for all sorted populations. PBMCs were isolated immediately by Lymphoprep density gradient centrifugation and stained directly without culture. So that batch effects would be minimized, each experiment stained and sorted samples in pairs, pairing one healthy donor with one patient. Counted from cysteine to phenylalanine, this CDR3 has 17 amino acids. Of the read, only the CDR3 DNA is kept; its 51 bases are in frame from base 1. From V the trimming removes 3 bases and from J it removes 2 bases, while the gene matches leave 11 bases of the junction unaccounted for. For CDR1 and CDR2, the germline V gene lists SNHLY and FYNNEI.

The entire isolated RNA was reverse transcribed using the High Capacity cDNA Reverse Transcription Kit, and thus expressed TCRB transcripts were sequenced. Naive, central memory and regulatory T cell samples underwent deep immunoSEQ sequencing, averaging about 3.57 million total reads per sample. After sorted cells were lysed in RLT buffer, RNA was extracted with DNase-treated RNeasy Micro or Mini kits, with the choice depending on cell number. To prevent cross-contamination, every cell subset was processed on its own, while patient and healthy donor samples were processed together. TCRB sequences were amplified from cDNA with the immunoSEQ multiplex PCR, producing 87-bp fragments spanning the CDR3 region. The amplicons were sequenced using the Illumina HiSeq platform. The original pipeline was this. PCR bias was computationally corrected using synthetic template baselines, reads within Hamming distance 2 were collapsed, and singletons that could not be merged were discarded. By aligning reads against IMGT, V, D and J genes, CDR3 length, and insertions or deletions at six rearrangement sites were assigned. Within each subset, clonotype counts were normalized to the number of sorted cells before true diversity and Gini coefficients were calculated with the tcR R package. The overlap coefficient, calculated on TCRB nucleotide sequences, was used to measure repertoire sharing. As a proxy for the pre-selection repertoire, out-of-frame TCRB sequences from naive cells were analyzed. In its TCRdb copy, this immuneACCESS table keeps in-frame sequences only and misses some clones. Where compared with another copy, unresolved V genes explain less than half of these, and the others have no known cause. V and J calls and clone size come straight from that table; D and trimming were deduced from the DNA. Present in this sample are about 410,000 clones, around 14% of which were seen just once. The ten largest make up 0.03% to 0.04% of the sample.

A note on this clone: Its specific antigen is unknown. Within one base of it there is no much larger clone, and no base qualities were kept.

This sequence originates from a man aged 30 to 45 in good health. The chain was built from TRBV2 and TRBJ2-3; 7 central nucleotides agree with TRBD1. Sequencing was carried out using naive CD4+ T cells from blood. The sample's cell subset or site label, in plain terms: true naive CD4+ T cells. The sequenced DNA: TGTGCCAGCAGTGATCGTGGCCGGACAGGCCCCACAGATACGCAGTATTTT. This codes for CASSDRGRTGPTDTQYF.